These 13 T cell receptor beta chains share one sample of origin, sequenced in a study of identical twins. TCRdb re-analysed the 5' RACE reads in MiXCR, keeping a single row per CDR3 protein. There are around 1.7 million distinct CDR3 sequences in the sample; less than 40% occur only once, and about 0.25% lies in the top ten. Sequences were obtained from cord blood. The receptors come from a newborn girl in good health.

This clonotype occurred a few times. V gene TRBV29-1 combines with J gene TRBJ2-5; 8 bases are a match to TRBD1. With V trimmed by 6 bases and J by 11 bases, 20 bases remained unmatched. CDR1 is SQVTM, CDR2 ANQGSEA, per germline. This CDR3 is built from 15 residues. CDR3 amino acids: CSVSRTGKGHNEQYF. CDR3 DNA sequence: TGCAGCGTCTCCCGGACAGGGAAAGGGCACAATGAGCAGTACTTC.

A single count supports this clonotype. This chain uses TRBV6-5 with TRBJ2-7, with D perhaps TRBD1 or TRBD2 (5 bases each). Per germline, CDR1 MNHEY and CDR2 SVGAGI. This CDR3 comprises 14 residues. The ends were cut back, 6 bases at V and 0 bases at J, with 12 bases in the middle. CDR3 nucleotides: TGTGCCAGCAGCCCCGGGGCGGTCTCCTACGAGCAGTACTTC. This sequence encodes CASSPGAVSYEQYF.

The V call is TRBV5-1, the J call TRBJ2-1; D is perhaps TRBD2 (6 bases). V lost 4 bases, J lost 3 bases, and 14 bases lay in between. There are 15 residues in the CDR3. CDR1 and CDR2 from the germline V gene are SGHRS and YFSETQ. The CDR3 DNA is TGCGCCAGCAGCCCCCGGGGGACGGGCTACAATGAGCAGTTCTTC. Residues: CASSPRGTGYNEQFF.

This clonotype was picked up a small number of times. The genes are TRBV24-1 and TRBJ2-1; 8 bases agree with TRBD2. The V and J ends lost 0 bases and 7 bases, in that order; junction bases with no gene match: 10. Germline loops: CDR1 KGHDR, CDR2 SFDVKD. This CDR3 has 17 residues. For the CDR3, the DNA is TGTGCCACCAGTGATTTGGTCCCGGGACTAGTCCAAAATGAGCAGTTCTTC. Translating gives CATSDLVPGLVQNEQFF.

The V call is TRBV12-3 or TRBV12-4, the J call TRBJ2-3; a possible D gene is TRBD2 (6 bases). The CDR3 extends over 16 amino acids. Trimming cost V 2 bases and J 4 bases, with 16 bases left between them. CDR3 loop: CASSLTSGPSADTQYF. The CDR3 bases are TGTGCCAGCAGTTTAACCTCAGGACCTAGCGCAGATACGCAGTATTTT.

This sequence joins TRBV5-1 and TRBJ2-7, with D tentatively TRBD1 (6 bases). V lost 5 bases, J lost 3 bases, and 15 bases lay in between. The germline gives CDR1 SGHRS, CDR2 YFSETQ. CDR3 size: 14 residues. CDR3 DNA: TGCGCCAGCAGAACAGGGTCCCCTTACTACGAGCAGTACTTC. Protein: CASRTGSPYYEQYF.

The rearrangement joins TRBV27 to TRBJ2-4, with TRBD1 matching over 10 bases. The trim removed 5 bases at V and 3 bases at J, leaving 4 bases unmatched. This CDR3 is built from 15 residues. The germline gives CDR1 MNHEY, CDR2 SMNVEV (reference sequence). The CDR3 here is CASSPRTGGKNIQYF. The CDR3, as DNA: TGTGCCAGCAGTCCTCGGACAGGGGGCAAAAACATTCAGTACTTC.

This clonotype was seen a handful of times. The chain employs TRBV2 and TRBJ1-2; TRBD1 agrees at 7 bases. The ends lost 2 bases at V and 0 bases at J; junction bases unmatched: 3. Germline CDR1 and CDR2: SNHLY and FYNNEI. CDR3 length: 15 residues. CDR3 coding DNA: TGTGCCAGCAGTGAAATGGGGACAGCTAACTATGGCTACACCTTC. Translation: CASSEMGTANYGYTF.

The CDR3 loop is CASSQATGYTF. The CDR3 DNA reads as TGTGCCAGCAGCCAAGCGACTGGCTACACCTTC. The chain carries TRBV3-1 and TRBJ1-2; unclear D gene. Trimming shortened V by 1 base and J by 7 bases, and 4 bases separated the two germline ends. Germline V lookup: CDR1 LGHDT, CDR2 YNNKEL (reference sequence). This CDR3 contains 11 residues.

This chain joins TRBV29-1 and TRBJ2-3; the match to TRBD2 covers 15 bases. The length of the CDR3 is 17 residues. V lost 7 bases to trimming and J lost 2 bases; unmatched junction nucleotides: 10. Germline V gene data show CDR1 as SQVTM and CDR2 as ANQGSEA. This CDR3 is CSGRGLAGGLSTDTQYF. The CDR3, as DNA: TGCAGCGGGAGGGGACTAGCGGGGGGCCTCTCCACAGATACGCAGTATTTT.

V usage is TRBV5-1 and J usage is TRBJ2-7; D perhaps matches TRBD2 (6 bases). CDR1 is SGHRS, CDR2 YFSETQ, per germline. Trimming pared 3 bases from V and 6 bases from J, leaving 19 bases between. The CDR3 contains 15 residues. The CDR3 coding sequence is TGCGCCAGCAGCTCCGCGTCTTCGGGAGAGGGCGAGCAGTACTTC. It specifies CASSSASSGEGEQYF.

CDR3 in amino acids: CASSLLRGLAGGNEQFF. The CDR3 nucleotides read TGTGCCAGCAGTTTATTGCGGGGACTAGCGGGAGGTAATGAGCAGTTCTTC. The chain carries TRBV12-3 or TRBV12-4 and TRBJ2-1, with 15 bases lining up with TRBD2. V shed 2 bases, J shed 7 bases, and the junction held 6 bases outside the gene matches. The CDR3 sequence is 17 residues long.

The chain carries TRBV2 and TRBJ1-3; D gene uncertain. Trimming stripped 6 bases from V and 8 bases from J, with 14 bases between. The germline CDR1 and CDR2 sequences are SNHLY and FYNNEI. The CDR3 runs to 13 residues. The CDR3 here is CASRLGPEDTIYF. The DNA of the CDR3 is TGTGCCAGCAGACTCGGGCCCGAAGACACCATATATTTT.